This T cell receptor beta chain stems from a study of blood T cells in healthy people across ages (dated by TCRdb to 2013 to 2016). For context, the study as a whole: In model experiments, template switching captured about one uniquely barcoded TCR beta cDNA molecule for every two T cells. The donors were divided into four age groups: young (average approximately 17 years), middle-aged (over 35), aged (approximately 62) and long-lived (roughly 82). For two donors (one aged 18 to 30 and one aged 80 or older), the study analyzed two additional independent replicas of 1 million unique cDNA reads from the same blood draw. Using deep sequencing normalized with unique cDNA molecular identifiers, the study measured how TCR beta repertoire diversity changes with age. To avoid experimental bias, donors of different ages were spread randomly across the sequencing lanes. Results and caveats for the whole study, not just this receptor: There was a strong correlation between observed TCR beta diversity and the percentage of naive T cells measured by flow cytometry. Because the CMV infection status of the donors was unknown, age-related changes in expanded clonotypes may potentially have been confounded. As age increased, observed TCR beta diversity per million T cells dropped in a roughly linear way, and a significant reduction was already evident by age 40. Conclusive comparison of naive and antigen-experienced compartments was prevented by the profiling of bulk unsorted PBMCs. Estimates of total diversity based on one million sequenced T cells were regarded as lower bounds and as underestimates. Compared with the aged group, the long-lived group had more naive CD4+ T cells, fewer expanded clones and increased TCR diversity, suggesting age selection.

This clonotype was picked up many times. Its antigen is unknown. One base away there is no much larger clone; base qualities are not given. Systemically healthy Caucasian individuals from Russia, 35 to 50 in total and aged about 6 to 100 years, were included as donors. Each donor gave approximately 9.3 milliliters of peripheral blood, collected into EDTA-treated Vacutainer tubes. Ficoll-Paque density-gradient centrifugation was used to isolate PBMCs, with at least 6 million per sample. Total RNA was extracted from PBMCs with Trizol reagent, with at least 5 micrograms obtained per sample. For every donor, an aliquot of PBMCs went through flow cytometry to measure the percentages of naive CD45RAhigh/CD27high T cells. The library was produced with 5' RACE. TCRdb shows the sequencer as Illumina HiSeq 2500. A second PCR of roughly 7 to 11 cycles was performed with a sample-barcoded 5' primer and a J-beta primer mix. A template-switch 5' adaptor carrying 12 random nucleotides introduced a unique molecular identifier onto each TCR beta cDNA molecule. Each sample yielded at least 2.5 million CDR3-containing paired-end reads. First-strand cDNA was synthesized from all RNA with the Mint cDNA synthesis kit, primed by a TRBC-specific oligonucleotide. Following uracil-DNA glycosylase treatment, all cDNA underwent a first 18-cycle PCR with the universal primers M1SS and BC2_uni_R. The original pipeline was this. For normalization, 1 million high-quality reads were randomly selected from each sample, with every read carrying a distinct molecular identifier. Reads sharing molecular identifiers were discarded rather than binned into consensus sequences. MiTCR, with a Q25 quality threshold and the strictest error-elimination algorithm, was used for CDR3 identification, clonotype clustering and error correction. A nonparametric unseen species model with Euler transformation was used to estimate lower-bound total TCR beta diversity. TCRdb trimmed public reads at Q25 via fastp, called clones via MiXCR and kept in-frame beta chains. Each entry merges the rows of one CDR3 protein and shows their most common DNA and genes. None of the V and J calls come from the authors' own analysis; TCRdb made them. A total of roughly 1.5 million distinct CDR3 sequences appear in this sample, less than 45% of them only once. The leading ten clones occupy 4% of the sample.

In the germline V gene, CDR1 corresponds to MNHEY and CDR2 to SVGAGI. V is clipped by 2 bases and J by 4 bases, and the sequence between their germline boundaries is 10 bases long. The CDR3, from cysteine to phenylalanine, totals 14 residues. Only the CDR3 DNA is retained, 42 bases long and in frame from the first base. Sequencing was performed on blood. The sequence joins TRBV6-5 to TRBJ2-3; the D gene is possibly TRBD1 or TRBD2, with 5 bases matching each. This TCR came from a woman in her late teens or twenties in good health. The bases are TGTGCCAGCAGTTACCGTCAGGGAGCAGATACGCAGTATTTT. It encodes CASSYRQGADTQYF.